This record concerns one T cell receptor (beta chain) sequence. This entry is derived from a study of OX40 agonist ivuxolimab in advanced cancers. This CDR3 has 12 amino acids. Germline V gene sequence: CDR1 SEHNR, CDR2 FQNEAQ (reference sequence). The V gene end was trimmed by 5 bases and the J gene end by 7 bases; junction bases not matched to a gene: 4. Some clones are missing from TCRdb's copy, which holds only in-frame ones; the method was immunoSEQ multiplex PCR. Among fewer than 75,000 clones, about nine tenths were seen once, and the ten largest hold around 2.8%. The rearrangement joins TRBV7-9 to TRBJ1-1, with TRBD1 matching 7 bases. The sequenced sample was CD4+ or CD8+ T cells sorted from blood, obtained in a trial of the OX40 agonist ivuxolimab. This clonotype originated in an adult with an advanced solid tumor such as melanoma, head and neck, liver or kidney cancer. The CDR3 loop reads CASSLRDSEAFF. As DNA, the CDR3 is TGTGCCAGCAGCCTCCGGGACAGTGAAGCTTTCTTT.